This T cell receptor (beta chain) was sequenced during a study of blood T cell repertoires in COVID-19. Only one count was recorded for this clone. Clones were sequenced by immunoSEQ multiplex PCR, and TCRdb holds only the in-frame ones, with some missing. The repertoire includes 150,000 to 200,000 clones, over 70% of them detected once, and approximately 12% sits in the top ten. V lost 2 bases, J lost 6 bases, and 10 bases stayed unmatched. Germline assignment: CDR1 MGHRA and CDR2 YSYEKL. This CDR3 region has 17 residues. The age range of participants was about 18 to 89 years, with residence in roughly 25 US areas.

The chain carries TRBV4-1 and TRBJ2-5; 12 bases match TRBD2. The material sequenced was PBMCs or T cells enriched from blood (not recorded which). The origin of this receptor is a woman aged 60-75 years who had recovered from COVID-19. The CDR3 DNA sequence: TGCGCCAGCAGCCAACCACTAGCGGGGGGTGCGATGAAGACCCAGTACTTC. Translating gives CASSQPLAGGAMKTQYF.